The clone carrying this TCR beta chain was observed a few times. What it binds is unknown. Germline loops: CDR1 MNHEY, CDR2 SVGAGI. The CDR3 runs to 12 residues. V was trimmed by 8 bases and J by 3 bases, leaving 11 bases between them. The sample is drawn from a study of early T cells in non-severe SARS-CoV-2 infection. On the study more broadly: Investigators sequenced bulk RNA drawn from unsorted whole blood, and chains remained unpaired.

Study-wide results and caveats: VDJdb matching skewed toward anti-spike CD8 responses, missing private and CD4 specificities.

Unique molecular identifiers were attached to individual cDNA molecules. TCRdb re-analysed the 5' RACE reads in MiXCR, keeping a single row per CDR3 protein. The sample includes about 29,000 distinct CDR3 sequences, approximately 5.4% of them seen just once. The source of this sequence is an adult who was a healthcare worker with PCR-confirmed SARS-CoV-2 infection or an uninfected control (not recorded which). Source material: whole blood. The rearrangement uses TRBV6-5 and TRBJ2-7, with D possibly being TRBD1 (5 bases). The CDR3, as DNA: TGTGCCAGCGCAGACAGATTCTACGAGCAGTACTTC. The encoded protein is CASADRFYEQYF.